The 15 T cell receptor beta chains below come from one sample, sequenced in a study of Graves' ophthalmopathy and Graves' hyperthyroidism. Amplification of the TCR beta CDR3 regions used RNA transcripts (as template). An initial RT-PCR round employing HTBI primers preceded a second-round multiplex PCR. TCRdb independently ran MiXCR on the multiplex PCR reads; one entry per CDR3 protein. The table has some 520,000 distinct CDR3 sequences, approximately 14% seen once. Sequencing input: blood. The receptors stem from a woman aged 30 to 39 with Graves' ophthalmopathy.

At least ten counts were recorded for this clonotype. The genes are TRBV11-2 and TRBJ2-5; 7 positions agree with TRBD2. The CDR3 runs to 15 residues. J gave up 3 bases and V 5 bases, and 9 bases lay outside the gene matches. The V gene's germline CDR1 is SGHAT and CDR2 FQNNGV. The CDR3 protein is CASSQSLGGEETQYF. The CDR3 DNA sequence: TGTGCCAGCAGCCAGTCCCTGGGAGGGGAAGAGACCCAGTACTTC.

This clonotype was observed many times. The chain couples TRBV6-5 to TRBJ1-2; no clear D gene. Per the germline V gene, CDR1 is MNHEY and CDR2 is SVGAGI. The V end was cut by 3 bases, the J end by 8 bases, with 7 bases between. The CDR3 is 11 amino acids. The CDR3 DNA sequence: TGTGCCAGCAGTTATAGGTGGGGCTACACCTTC. It yields the protein CASSYRWGYTF.

This clonotype has only a few counts. V and J are TRBV6-1 and TRBJ2-7; TRBD1 aligns across 7 bases. J lost 1 base, V lost 6 bases, and 9 bases had no gene match. Per germline, CDR1 MNHNS and CDR2 SASEGT. This CDR3 is built from 15 residues. CDR3: CASSPDRAGSYEQYF. In DNA, the CDR3 is TGTGCCAGCAGCCCCGACAGGGCGGGTTCCTACGAGCAGTACTTC.

This clonotype was recorded at least ten times. The rearrangement joins TRBV27 to TRBJ2-7, with 8 bases identical to TRBD1. V dropped 3 bases and J dropped 3; count of bases not matched to a gene: 16. This CDR3 has 18 residues. CDR1 is MNHEY, CDR2 SMNVEV, per germline (reference sequence). Here the CDR3 reads CASSFSGQGWGQRYEQYF. CDR3 coding DNA: TGTGCCAGCAGTTTTTCCGGACAGGGTTGGGGACAACGCTACGAGCAGTACTTC.

This clonotype has ten or more counts. The chain employs TRBV20-1 and TRBJ1-6; D may be TRBD1 (5 bases). This CDR3 comprises 13 residues. Germline CDR1 and CDR2: DFQATT and SNEGSKA (reference sequence). Trimming shortened V by 1 base and J by 10 bases, and 11 bases separated the two germline ends. The CDR3 sequence: CSARVEGDSPLHF. The CDR3 DNA sequence: TGCAGTGCTAGAGTGGAAGGGGACTCACCCCTCCACTTT.

This clonotype was found many times. The chain's CDR3 is CSVEERGAGGSGYTF. The CDR3 bases are TGCAGCGTTGAAGAAAGGGGGGCGGGGGGCTCAGGCTACACCTTC. The V and J genes are TRBV29-1 and TRBJ1-2; possibly TRBD1 for D (6 bases). This CDR3 region has 15 residues. V lost 0 bases and J 8 bases, leaving 19 bases between the germline ends. The germline V gene has CDR1 SQVTM and CDR2 ANQGSEA.

This clonotype was found many times. The CDR3 here is CASTGQGRGYTF. CDR3 DNA sequence: TGTGCCAGCACGGGGCAGGGCAGGGGCTACACCTTC. This sequence joins TRBV9 and TRBJ1-2; a possible D gene is TRBD1 (5 bases). The CDR3 totals 12 residues. The germline CDR1 and CDR2 sequences are SGDLS and YYNGEE. V lost 6 bases to trimming and J lost 8 bases, with 14 bases between them. Filled out from reference TRBV9 and TRBJ1-2, the complete variable domain reads DSGVTQTPKHLITATGQRVTLRCSPRSGDLSVYWYQQSLDQGLQFLIQYYNGEERAKGNILERFSAQQFPDLHSELNLSSLELGDSALYFCASTGQGRGYTFGSGTRLTVV.

The chain has TRBV2 and TRBJ1-2; 10 bases match TRBD1. In germline, CDR1 is SNHLY, CDR2 FYNNEI. CDR3 length equals 15 residues. Trimming cost V 7 bases and J 1 base; bases outside gene matches: 6. CDR3 in amino acids: CASTWDRGLNYGYTF. In DNA form, the CDR3 reads TGTGCCAGCACCTGGGACAGGGGACTTAACTATGGCTACACCTTC.

This chain joins TRBV30 and TRBJ1-3; 8 positions match TRBD1. This CDR3 has 14 residues. Germline CDR1 and CDR2: GTSNPN and SVGIG (reference sequence). V shed 1 base, J shed 7 bases, and the junction held 6 bases outside the gene matches. The CDR3 nucleotides read TGTGCCTGGAGTGACAGGGGGGAGGCGAACACCATATATTTT. It is translated as CAWSDRGEANTIYF.

As concerns this clonotype: Lacking the conserved final phenylalanine or tryptophan, this CDR3 likely reflects a read error. The chain joins TRBV19 to TRBJ1-1; 7 bases map to TRBD1. The CDR3 loop spans 13 amino acids. J gave up 4 bases and V 8 bases, and 7 bases lay outside the gene matches. Germline V gene data show CDR1 as LNHDA and CDR2 as SQIVND (reference sequence). DNA of the CDR3: TGTGCCAGTGAGACAGGGAGGACCACTGAAGCTTTCTAT. Amino acid sequence: CASETGRTTEAFY.

In this sample, this clonotype turned up many times. The chain employs TRBV6-2 or TRBV6-3 and TRBJ2-7; tentatively, D is TRBD2 (6 bases). This CDR3 has 11 amino acids. The germline V gene has CDR1 MNHEY and CDR2 SVGEGT. Trimming removed 8 bases at V and 6 bases at J, with 11 bases between. The CDR3 coding sequence is TGTGCCAGCCGTATCGGGGGCGAGCAGTACTTC. Translation: CASRIGGEQYF.

This clonotype was seen repeatedly, ten times or more. This chain joins TRBV20-1 and TRBJ2-7, with D perhaps being TRBD1 or TRBD2 (5 bases each). Germline-derived CDR1 and CDR2 are DFQATT and SNEGSKA (reference sequence). Trimming pared 6 bases from V and 2 bases from J, leaving 20 bases between. This CDR3 is 15 amino acids long. CDR3: CSAGQGKDLTYEQYF. CDR3 nucleotides: TGCAGTGCCGGTCAGGGAAAGGACTTAACCTACGAGCAGTACTTC.

The chain links TRBV7-2 to TRBJ2-2, with D tentatively TRBD1 or TRBD2 (5 bases each). The CDR3 spans 14 residues. Germline V gives CDR1 SGHTA, CDR2 FQGNSA. Trimming cost V 0 bases and J 6 bases, with 8 bases left between them. The CDR3, as DNA: TGTGCCAGCAGCTTAGCCTGGGGGTCCGGGGAGCTGTTTTTT. Amino acid sequence: CASSLAWGSGELFF.

This clonotype was recorded at least ten times. This chain joins TRBV9 and TRBJ2-2, with a possible D match to TRBD2 (5 bases). The ends were cut back, 0 bases at V and 3 bases at J, with 9 bases in the middle. CDR1 and CDR2 (germline): SGDLS, YYNGEE. The CDR3 has 15 amino acids. The chain's CDR3 is CASSVAWEYTGELFF. CDR3 nucleotides: TGTGCCAGCAGCGTAGCGTGGGAGTACACCGGGGAGCTGTTTTTT. The variable domain in full, completed from reference TRBV9 and TRBJ2-2, reads DSGVTQTPKHLITATGQRVTLRCSPRSGDLSVYWYQQSLDQGLQFLIQYYNGEERAKGNILERFSAQQFPDLHSELNLSSLELGDSALYFCASSVAWEYTGELFFGEGSRLTVL.

There are many counts of this clonotype. This CDR3 is CASSLGTGHYTEAFF. CDR3 DNA: TGTGCCAGCAGTCTGGGTACGGGACACTACACTGAAGCTTTCTTT. The chain couples TRBV28 to TRBJ1-1; tentatively, D is TRBD1 (6 bases). This CDR3 has 15 residues. Trimming cost V 5 bases and J 3 bases, with 16 bases left between them. CDR1 is MDHEN, CDR2 SYDVKM, per germline.